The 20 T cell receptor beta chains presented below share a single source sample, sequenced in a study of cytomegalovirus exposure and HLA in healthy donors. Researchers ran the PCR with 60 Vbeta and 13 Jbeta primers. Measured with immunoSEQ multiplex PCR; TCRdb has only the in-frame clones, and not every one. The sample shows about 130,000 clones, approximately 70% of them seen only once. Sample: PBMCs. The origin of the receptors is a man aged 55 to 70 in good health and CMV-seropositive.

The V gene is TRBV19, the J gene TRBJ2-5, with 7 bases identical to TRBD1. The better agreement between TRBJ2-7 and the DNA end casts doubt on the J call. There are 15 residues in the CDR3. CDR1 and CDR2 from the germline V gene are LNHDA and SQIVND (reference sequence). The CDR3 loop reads CASSPRDRPLYEQYF. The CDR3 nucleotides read TGTGCCAGTAGTCCCCGGGACAGACCCTTATACGAGCAGTACTTC.

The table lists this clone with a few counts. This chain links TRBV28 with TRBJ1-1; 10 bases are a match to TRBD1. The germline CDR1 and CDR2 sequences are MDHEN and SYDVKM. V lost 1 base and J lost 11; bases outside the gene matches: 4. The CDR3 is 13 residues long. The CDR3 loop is CASSLSGTGEAFF. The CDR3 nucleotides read TGTGCCAGCAGTTTATCCGGGACAGGGGAGGCTTTCTTT. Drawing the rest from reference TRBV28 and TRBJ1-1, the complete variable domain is DVKVTQSSRYLVKRTGEKVFLECVQDMDHENMFWYRQDPGLGLRLIYFSYDVKMKEKGDIPEGYSVSREKKERFSLILESASTNQTSMYLCASSLSGTGEAFFGQGTRLTVV.

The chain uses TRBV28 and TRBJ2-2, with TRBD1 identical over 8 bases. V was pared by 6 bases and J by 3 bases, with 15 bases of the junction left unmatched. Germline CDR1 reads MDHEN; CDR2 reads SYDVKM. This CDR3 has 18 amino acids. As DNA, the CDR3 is TGTGCCAGCAGACTAGGCCCCACCGGGACAGGATACACCGGGGAGCTGTTTTTT. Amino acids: CASRLGPTGTGYTGELFF.

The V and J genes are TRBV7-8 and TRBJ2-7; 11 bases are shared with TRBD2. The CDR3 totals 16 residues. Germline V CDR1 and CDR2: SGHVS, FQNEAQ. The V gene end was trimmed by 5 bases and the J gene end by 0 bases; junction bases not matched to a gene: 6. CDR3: CASSIGTSGSSYEQYF. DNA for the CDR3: TGTGCCAGCAGCATCGGGACTAGCGGCAGCTCCTACGAGCAGTACTTC.

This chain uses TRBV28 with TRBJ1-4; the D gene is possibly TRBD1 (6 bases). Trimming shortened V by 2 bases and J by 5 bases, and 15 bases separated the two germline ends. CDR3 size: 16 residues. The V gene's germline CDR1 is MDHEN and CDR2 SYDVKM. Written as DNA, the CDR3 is TGTGCCAGCAGTTTAGTTTCAGGGGAAGGGAATGAAAAACTGTTTTTT. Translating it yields CASSLVSGEGNEKLFF. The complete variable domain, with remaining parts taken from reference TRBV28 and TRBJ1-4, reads DVKVTQSSRYLVKRTGEKVFLECVQDMDHENMFWYRQDPGLGLRLIYFSYDVKMKEKGDIPEGYSVSREKKERFSLILESASTNQTSMYLCASSLVSGEGNEKLFFGSGTQLSVL.

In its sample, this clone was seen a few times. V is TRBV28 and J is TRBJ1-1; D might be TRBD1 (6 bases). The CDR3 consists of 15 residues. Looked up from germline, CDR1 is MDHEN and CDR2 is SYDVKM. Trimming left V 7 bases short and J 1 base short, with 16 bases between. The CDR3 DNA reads TGTGCCAGCACAGTAACCGGGACACAGAACACTGAAGCTTTCTTT. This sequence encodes CASTVTGTQNTEAFF.

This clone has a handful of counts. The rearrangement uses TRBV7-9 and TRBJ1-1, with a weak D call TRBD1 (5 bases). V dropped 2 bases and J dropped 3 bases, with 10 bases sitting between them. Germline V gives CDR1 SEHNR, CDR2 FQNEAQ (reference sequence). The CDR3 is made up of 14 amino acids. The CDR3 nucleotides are TGTGCCAGCAGCTTATTAGGAGGGGACACTGAAGCTTTCTTT. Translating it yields CASSLLGGDTEAFF.

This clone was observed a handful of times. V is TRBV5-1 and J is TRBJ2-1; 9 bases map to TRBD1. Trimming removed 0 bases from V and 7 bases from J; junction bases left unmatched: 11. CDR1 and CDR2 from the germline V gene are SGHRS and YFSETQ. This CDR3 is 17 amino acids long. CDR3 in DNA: TGCGCCAGCAGCTTGGCCCCCTCCGGGACAGGGTATAATGAGCAGTTCTTC. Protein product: CASSLAPSGTGYNEQFF.

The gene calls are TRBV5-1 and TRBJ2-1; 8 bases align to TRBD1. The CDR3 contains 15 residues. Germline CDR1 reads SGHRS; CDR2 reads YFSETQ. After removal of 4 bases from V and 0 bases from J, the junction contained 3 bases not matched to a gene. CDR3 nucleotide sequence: TGCGCCAGCAGCCTGGGACAGGACTCCTACAATGAGCAGTTCTTC. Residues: CASSLGQDSYNEQFF.

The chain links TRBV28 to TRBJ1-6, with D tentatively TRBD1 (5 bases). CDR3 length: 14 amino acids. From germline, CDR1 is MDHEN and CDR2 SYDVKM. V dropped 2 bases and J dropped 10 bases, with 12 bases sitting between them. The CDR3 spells CASSLAVYRSPLHF. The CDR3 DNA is TGTGCCAGCAGTTTAGCCGTATACAGGTCACCCCTCCACTTT.

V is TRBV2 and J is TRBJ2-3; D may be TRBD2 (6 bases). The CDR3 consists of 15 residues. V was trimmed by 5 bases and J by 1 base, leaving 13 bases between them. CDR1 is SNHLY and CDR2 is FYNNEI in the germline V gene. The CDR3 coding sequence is TGTGCCAGCAGTCCCCCAACGGGGGGCACAGATACGCAGTATTTT. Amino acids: CASSPPTGGTDTQYF.

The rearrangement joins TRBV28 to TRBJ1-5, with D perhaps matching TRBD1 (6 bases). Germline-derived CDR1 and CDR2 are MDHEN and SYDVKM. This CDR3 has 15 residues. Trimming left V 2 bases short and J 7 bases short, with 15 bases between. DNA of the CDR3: TGTGCCAGCAGTTTAATCACAGGGTTGCGGCAGCCCCAGCATTTT. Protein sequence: CASSLITGLRQPQHF.

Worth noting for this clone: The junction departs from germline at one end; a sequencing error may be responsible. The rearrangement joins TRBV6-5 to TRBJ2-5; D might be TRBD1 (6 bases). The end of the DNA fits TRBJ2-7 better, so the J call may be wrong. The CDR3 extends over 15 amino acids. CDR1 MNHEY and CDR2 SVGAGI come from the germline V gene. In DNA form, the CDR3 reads TGTGCCAGCAGACCCTACAGGGTAAGCTCCCACGAGCAGTACTTC. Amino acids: CASRPYRVSSHEQYF.

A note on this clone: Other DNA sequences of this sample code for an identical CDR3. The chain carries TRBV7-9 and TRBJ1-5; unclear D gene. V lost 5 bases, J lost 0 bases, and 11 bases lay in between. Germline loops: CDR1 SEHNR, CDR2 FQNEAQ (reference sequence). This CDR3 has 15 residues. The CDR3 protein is CASSPAGYSNQPQHF. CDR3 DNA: TGTGCCAGCAGCCCGGCAGGTTATAGCAATCAGCCCCAGCATTTT.

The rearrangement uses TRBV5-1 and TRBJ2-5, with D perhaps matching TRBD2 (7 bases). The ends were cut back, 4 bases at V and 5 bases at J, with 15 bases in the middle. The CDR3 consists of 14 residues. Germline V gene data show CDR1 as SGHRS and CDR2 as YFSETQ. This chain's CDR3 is CASSRGGADETQYF. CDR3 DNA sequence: TGCGCCAGCAGCCGTGGGGGGGCTGACGAGACCCAGTACTTC.

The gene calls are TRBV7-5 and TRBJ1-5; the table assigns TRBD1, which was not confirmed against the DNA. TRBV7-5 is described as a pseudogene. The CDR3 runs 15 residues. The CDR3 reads CARSWSGASNQPQHF. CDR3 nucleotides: TGTGCCAGAAGCTGGTCTGGGGCAAGCAATCAGCCCCAGCATTTT.

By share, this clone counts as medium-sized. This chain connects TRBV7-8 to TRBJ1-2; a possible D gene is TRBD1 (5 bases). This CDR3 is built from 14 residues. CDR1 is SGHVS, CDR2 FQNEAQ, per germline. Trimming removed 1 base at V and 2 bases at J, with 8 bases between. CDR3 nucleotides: TGTGCCAGCAGCTTAGAGGGGTTCAACTATGGCTACACCTTC. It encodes CASSLEGFNYGYTF.

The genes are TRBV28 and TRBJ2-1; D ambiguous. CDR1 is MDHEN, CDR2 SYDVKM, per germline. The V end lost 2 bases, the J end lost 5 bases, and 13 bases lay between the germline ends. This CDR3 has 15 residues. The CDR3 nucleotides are TGTGCCAGCAGTTTAATGCTGGCAATGAACAATGAGCAGTTCTTC. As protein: CASSLMLAMNNEQFF.

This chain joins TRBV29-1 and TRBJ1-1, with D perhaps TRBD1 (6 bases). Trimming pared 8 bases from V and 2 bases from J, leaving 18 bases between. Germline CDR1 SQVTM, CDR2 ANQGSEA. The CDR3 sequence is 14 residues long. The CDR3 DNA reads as TGCAGCTCTCAGGGGAGTTTTTCTAACACTGAAGCTTTCTTT. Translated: CSSQGSFSNTEAFF.

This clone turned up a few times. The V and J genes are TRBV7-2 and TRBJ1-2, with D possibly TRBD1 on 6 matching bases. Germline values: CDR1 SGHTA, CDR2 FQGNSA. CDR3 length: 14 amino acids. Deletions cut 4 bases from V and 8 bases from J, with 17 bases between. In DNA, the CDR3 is TGTGCCAGCAGCTCCCGCCCAGGGGTAGGCGGCTACACCTTC. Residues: CASSSRPGVGGYTF.